This is a list of T cell receptor beta chains from one sample in a study of CD8 T cells in ankylosing spondylitis. Each CDR3 protein gets one entry after TCRdb re-called the 5' RACE reads with MiXCR. The sample includes about 540,000 distinct CDR3 sequences, over 9.5% of them seen just once. Sequencing used blood, either unsorted or a sorted T cell fraction (not recorded which). The receptors were gathered from a male donor with ankylosing spondylitis. Both conserved end residues are part of each CDR3. Each record gives: V gene, D gene, clone size, J gene, CDR3 DNA, CDR3 protein. The D gene is left open where the match is weak. Clone size is given for some rows only: seen once, a few or many times, or a class if the clone is expanded.

v_call: TRBV5-1
d_call: .
clone_size: few
j_call: TRBJ1-1
cdr3_nt: TGCGCCAGCAGCTTGGAGCTGGGACAGAACACTGAAGCTTTCTTT
cdr3_aa: CASSLELGQNTEAFF

v_call: TRBV3-1
d_call: .
clone_size: few
j_call: TRBJ2-3
cdr3_nt: TGTGCCAGCAGCCATGGGGGGCGCATGGATACGCAGTATTTT
cdr3_aa: CASSHGGRMDTQYF

v_call: TRBV5-1
d_call: TRBD1
clone_size: many
j_call: TRBJ2-5
cdr3_nt: TGCGCCAGCAGCTTGGGACAGGGTACCAAGACCCAGTACTTC
cdr3_aa: CASSLGQGTKTQYF

v_call: TRBV3-1
d_call: TRBD2
clone_size: .
j_call: TRBJ2-1
cdr3_nt: TGTGCCAGCAGACCTATCCCCGTAGCGGGACCCAATGAGCAGTTCTTC
cdr3_aa: CASRPIPVAGPNEQFF

v_call: TRBV28
d_call: TRBD2
clone_size: few
j_call: TRBJ2-1
cdr3_nt: TGTGCCAGCAGCTCCGAAATACGGACTAGCGGGAGTTGGTCCTACAATGAGCAGTTCTTC
cdr3_aa: CASSSEIRTSGSWSYNEQFF

v_call: TRBV13
d_call: .
clone_size: .
j_call: TRBJ2-1
cdr3_nt: TGTGCCAGCAGTCTAGGGCGGGACGGGAACAATGAGCAGTTCTTC
cdr3_aa: CASSLGRDGNNEQFF

v_call: TRBV7-9
d_call: TRBD2
clone_size: few
j_call: TRBJ2-7
cdr3_nt: TGTGCCAGCAGCTTAGGACTAGCCGGGCAGTACTTC
cdr3_aa: CASSLGLAGQYF

v_call: TRBV2
d_call: TRBD1
clone_size: many
j_call: TRBJ2-1
cdr3_nt: TGTGCCAGCTCTCCAGGGGGCGGATCGAATGAGCAGTTCTTC
cdr3_aa: CASSPGGGSNEQFF

v_call: TRBV29-1
d_call: .
clone_size: few
j_call: TRBJ2-7
cdr3_nt: TGCAGCGCCGTCTTCTACGAGCAGTACTTC
cdr3_aa: CSAVFYEQYF

v_call: TRBV3-1
d_call: .
clone_size: few
j_call: TRBJ2-7
cdr3_nt: TGTGCCAGCAGCCTCTTGGACGAGCAGTACTTC
cdr3_aa: CASSLLDEQYF

v_call: TRBV6-1
d_call: TRBD1
clone_size: .
j_call: TRBJ2-7
cdr3_nt: TGTGCCAGCAGTTTGGACAGGCGTGAGCAGTACTTC
cdr3_aa: CASSLDRREQYF

v_call: TRBV18
d_call: TRBD1
clone_size: once
j_call: TRBJ1-1
cdr3_nt: TGTGCCAGCTCACAACAGGGGACAGGCACTGAAGCTTTCTTT
cdr3_aa: CASSQQGTGTEAFF

v_call: TRBV15
d_call: .
clone_size: few
j_call: TRBJ2-1
cdr3_nt: TGTGCCACCAGCACTGGAGTAAGCTCCTACAATGAGCAGTTCTTC
cdr3_aa: CATSTGVSSYNEQFF

v_call: TRBV7-2
d_call: TRBD2
clone_size: .
j_call: TRBJ2-1
cdr3_nt: TGTGCCAGCAGCTCACTAGCGGGAGAGGGTGAGCAGTTCTTC
cdr3_aa: CASSSLAGEGEQFF

v_call: TRBV12-3/TRBV12-4
d_call: .
clone_size: few
j_call: TRBJ2-1
cdr3_nt: TGTGCCAGCAGCAGAGGAGTACGGGAGCAGTTCTTC
cdr3_aa: CASSRGVREQFF

v_call: TRBV18
d_call: TRBD1
clone_size: .
j_call: TRBJ2-1
cdr3_nt: TGTGCCAGCTCAATAACCGGGACAGGTCTAGTTGATGAGCAGTTCTTC
cdr3_aa: CASSITGTGLVDEQFF

v_call: TRBV5-6
d_call: .
clone_size: few
j_call: TRBJ2-5
cdr3_nt: TGTGCCAGCAGTCAGGAGCGGGCTACCCAAGAGACCCAGTACTTC
cdr3_aa: CASSQERATQETQYF

v_call: TRBV12-3/TRBV12-4
d_call: .
clone_size: many
j_call: TRBJ2-1
cdr3_nt: TGTGCCAGCAGTTTTATAGGGGGTGAGCAGTTCTTC
cdr3_aa: CASSFIGGEQFF

v_call: TRBV12-3/TRBV12-4
d_call: .
clone_size: many
j_call: TRBJ1-5
cdr3_nt: TGTGCCAGCAGTTCGGACAGCAGCAATCAGCCCCAGCATTTT
cdr3_aa: CASSSDSSNQPQHF

v_call: TRBV5-1
d_call: TRBD2
clone_size: few
j_call: TRBJ2-5
cdr3_nt: TGCGCCAGCAGCTTATCTAGCGGGAGTACCCAGTACTTC
cdr3_aa: CASSLSSGSTQYF

v_call: TRBV12-3/TRBV12-4
d_call: .
clone_size: many
j_call: TRBJ1-2
cdr3_nt: TGTGCCAGCAGTTTAGAGGCCACCGGCTATGGCTACACCTTC
cdr3_aa: CASSLEATGYGYTF

v_call: TRBV12-3/TRBV12-4
d_call: TRBD2
clone_size: few
j_call: TRBJ2-5
cdr3_nt: TGTGCCAGCAGCGGTCTAGCGGGAGCGATGGAGACCCAGTACTTC
cdr3_aa: CASSGLAGAMETQYF

v_call: TRBV30
d_call: .
clone_size: .
j_call: TRBJ2-5
cdr3_nt: TGTGCCTGGAGGGGGCAAGAGACCCAGTACTTC
cdr3_aa: CAWRGQETQYF

v_call: TRBV29-1
d_call: .
clone_size: many
j_call: TRBJ2-7
cdr3_nt: TGCAGCGTTATACGGGGGAGCTACGAGCAGTACTTC
cdr3_aa: CSVIRGSYEQYF

v_call: TRBV11-2
d_call: TRBD1
clone_size: few
j_call: TRBJ1-5
cdr3_nt: TGTGCCAGCAGCACAGGGACAGGGGAGCCCCAGCATTTT
cdr3_aa: CASSTGTGEPQHF

v_call: TRBV5-1
d_call: TRBD2
clone_size: few
j_call: TRBJ2-1
cdr3_nt: TGCGCCAGCAGCTTGGAATTAGCGGGAGCATCCTACAATGAGCAGTTCTTC
cdr3_aa: CASSLELAGASYNEQFF

v_call: TRBV12-3/TRBV12-4
d_call: .
clone_size: few
j_call: TRBJ2-1
cdr3_nt: TGTGCCAGCAGTTTTCTAGTAGAAGGCAATGAGCAGTTCTTC
cdr3_aa: CASSFLVEGNEQFF

v_call: TRBV14
d_call: TRBD2
clone_size: few
j_call: TRBJ2-1
cdr3_nt: TGTGCCAGCAGCCAAGAACTAGCGGGATTCCACGAGCAGTTCTTC
cdr3_aa: CASSQELAGFHEQFF

v_call: TRBV5-1
d_call: TRBD1
clone_size: .
j_call: TRBJ1-4
cdr3_nt: TGCGCCAGCAGCCTTAACCCGGGACAGTCAAATGAAAAACTGTTTTTT
cdr3_aa: CASSLNPGQSNEKLFF

v_call: TRBV7-6
d_call: .
clone_size: few
j_call: TRBJ2-1
cdr3_nt: TGTGCCAGCAGCTTAGGACGTACTAACAATGAGCAGTTCTTC
cdr3_aa: CASSLGRTNNEQFF

v_call: TRBV10-3
d_call: .
clone_size: .
j_call: TRBJ2-2
cdr3_nt: TGTGCCATGTCCCCTAACACCGGGGAGCTGTTTTTT
cdr3_aa: CAMSPNTGELFF

v_call: TRBV5-1
d_call: TRBD1
clone_size: many
j_call: TRBJ2-5
cdr3_nt: TGCGCCAGCAGCTTGGCAGGGGGCCGAGAGACCCAGTACTTC
cdr3_aa: CASSLAGGRETQYF

v_call: TRBV9
d_call: .
clone_size: few
j_call: TRBJ1-3
cdr3_nt: TGTGCCAGCAGCCAACGGGGGGACTCTGGAAACACCATATATTTT
cdr3_aa: CASSQRGDSGNTIYF

v_call: TRBV2
d_call: .
clone_size: .
j_call: TRBJ2-3
cdr3_nt: TGTGCCAGCAGTGATGGGTTCTCGAACGCAGATACGCAGTATTTT
cdr3_aa: CASSDGFSNADTQYF

v_call: TRBV2
d_call: .
clone_size: few
j_call: TRBJ2-2
cdr3_nt: TGTGCCAGCAGTCCTTGGGGGGTGAACACCGGGGAGCTGTTTTTT
cdr3_aa: CASSPWGVNTGELFF

v_call: TRBV5-5
d_call: TRBD2
clone_size: many
j_call: TRBJ2-5
cdr3_nt: TGTGCCAGCAGCTTGGCGACGGGAGGACAAGAGACCCAGTACTTC
cdr3_aa: CASSLATGGQETQYF

v_call: TRBV7-9
d_call: .
clone_size: .
j_call: TRBJ1-1
cdr3_nt: TGTGCCAGCAGCTTGTATCGGGTGGGATCGGGCGAAGCTTTCTTT
cdr3_aa: CASSLYRVGSGEAFF